These T cell receptor beta chains were read from a single sample in a study of shared clonotypes between healthy human individuals. Produced via immunoSEQ multiplex PCR; TCRdb's table is partial and in-frame only. The table has some 600,000 clones, 95% to 96% seen once; the top ten hold roughly 0.12%. Sequencing was carried out using naive CD8+ T cells sorted from blood. These receptors all come from a woman aged 25 to 39 in good health. The CDR3 runs from the conserved cysteine through the conserved F or W. The D gene is left open where the match is weak. The size of a clone is reported for some rows only, either as once, few or many, or as a class for expanded clones.

CDR3aa: CASSLAGESYEQYF
CDR3nt: TGTGCCAGCAGCTTAGCGGGAGAGAGCTACGAGCAGTACTTC
abundance: NA
len: 14
v_gene: TRBV7-6
j_gene: TRBJ2-7
d_gene: NA

CDR3aa: CSVEGWSTDTQYF
CDR3nt: TGCAGCGTTGAGGGGTGGAGCACAGATACGCAGTATTTT
abundance: NA
len: 13
v_gene: TRBV29-1
j_gene: TRBJ2-3
d_gene: NA

CDR3aa: CASSLIASSSYEQYF
CDR3nt: TGTGCCAGCAGCTTAATCGCCAGTAGCTCCTACGAGCAGTACTTC
abundance: NA
len: 15
v_gene: TRBV11-2
j_gene: TRBJ2-7
d_gene: NA

CDR3aa: CASSSQTGVGNTIYF
CDR3nt: TGCGCCAGCAGCTCCCAGACAGGGGTTGGAAACACCATATATTTT
abundance: NA
len: 15
v_gene: TRBV4-1
j_gene: TRBJ1-3
d_gene: TRBD1

CDR3aa: CASSELPASGLRIPNYGYTF
CDR3nt: TGTGCCAGCAGTGAACTCCCCGCCTCGGGACTGAGAATCCCTAACTATGGCTACACCTTC
abundance: NA
len: 20
v_gene: TRBV6-1
j_gene: TRBJ1-2
d_gene: NA

CDR3aa: CASSVAVGTGRTDTQYF
CDR3nt: TGTGCCAGCAGCGTAGCCGTGGGGACAGGACGCACAGATACGCAGTATTTT
abundance: NA
len: 17
v_gene: TRBV9
j_gene: TRBJ2-3
d_gene: TRBD1

CDR3aa: CASSPMEGATYEQYF
CDR3nt: TGTGCCAGCAGCCCGATGGAGGGGGCCACCTACGAGCAGTACTTC
abundance: NA
len: 15
v_gene: TRBV7-9
j_gene: TRBJ2-7
d_gene: NA

CDR3aa: CASSFSAGELFF
CDR3nt: TGTGCCAGCAGTTTTTCCGCCGGGGAGCTGTTTTTT
abundance: NA
len: 12
v_gene: TRBV6-6
j_gene: TRBJ2-2
d_gene: NA

CDR3aa: CASGLAGGMGEQYF
CDR3nt: TGTGCCAGCGGACTAGCGGGAGGAATGGGCGAGCAGTACTTC
abundance: NA
len: 14
v_gene: TRBV28
j_gene: TRBJ2-7
d_gene: TRBD2

CDR3aa: CASSDGGRAAQYF
CDR3nt: TGTGCCAGCAGTGATGGGGGCCGGGCGGCCCAGTACTTC
abundance: NA
len: 13
v_gene: TRBV6-1
j_gene: TRBJ2-5
d_gene: NA

CDR3aa: CASSPLAEAYNEQFF
CDR3nt: TGTGCCAGCAGCCCTTTGGCGGAAGCCTACAATGAGCAGTTCTTC
abundance: NA
len: 15
v_gene: TRBV13
j_gene: TRBJ2-1
d_gene: NA

CDR3aa: CASSPIPSANEQFF
CDR3nt: TGTGCCAGCAGTCCAATCCCTAGCGCCAATGAGCAGTTCTTC
abundance: NA
len: 14
v_gene: TRBV27
j_gene: TRBJ2-1
d_gene: NA

CDR3aa: CASSSIGTANYGYTF
CDR3nt: TGTGCCAGCAGCTCTATAGGGACGGCCAACTATGGCTACACCTTC
abundance: NA
len: 15
v_gene: TRBV11-2
j_gene: TRBJ1-2
d_gene: NA

CDR3aa: CASSLAGTVEEAFF
CDR3nt: TGTGCCAGCAGCTTAGCGGGGACGGTAGAAGAAGCTTTCTTT
abundance: NA
len: 14
v_gene: TRBV7-9
j_gene: TRBJ1-1
d_gene: NA

CDR3aa: CAWSEGASSTDTQYF
CDR3nt: TGTGCCTGGAGTGAAGGGGCGTCTAGCACAGATACGCAGTATTTT
abundance: NA
len: 15
v_gene: TRBV30
j_gene: TRBJ2-3
d_gene: NA

CDR3aa: CASSPGPSTDTQYF
CDR3nt: TGTGCCAGCAGCCCCGGACCAAGCACAGATACGCAGTATTTT
abundance: NA
len: 14
v_gene: TRBV7-8
j_gene: TRBJ2-3
d_gene: NA

CDR3aa: CASSHRLAGDYEQFF
CDR3nt: TGCGCCAGCAGCCATCGACTAGCGGGAGACTATGAGCAGTTCTTC
abundance: NA
len: 15
v_gene: TRBV4-1
j_gene: TRBJ2-1
d_gene: TRBD2

CDR3aa: CASPGVLNTEAFF
CDR3nt: TGTGCCAGCCCGGGGGTCTTGAACACTGAAGCTTTCTTT
abundance: NA
len: 13
v_gene: TRBV27
j_gene: TRBJ1-1
d_gene: NA

CDR3aa: CASSWGAADTYEQYF
CDR3nt: TGTGCCAGCAGTTGGGGGGCGGCAGATACCTACGAGCAGTACTTC
abundance: NA
len: 15
v_gene: TRBV11-2
j_gene: TRBJ2-7
d_gene: NA

CDR3aa: CSVEGSWEQFF
CDR3nt: TGCAGCGTTGAAGGGAGCTGGGAGCAGTTCTTC
abundance: few
len: 11
v_gene: TRBV29-1
j_gene: TRBJ2-1
d_gene: NA

CDR3aa: CSGTRGHWGKYSNQPQHF
CDR3nt: TGCAGCGGGACTCGGGGACACTGGGGGAAATATAGCAATCAGCCCCAGCATTTT
abundance: NA
len: 18
v_gene: TRBV29-1
j_gene: TRBJ1-5
d_gene: NA

CDR3aa: CASSLDIGGLDRYGYTF
CDR3nt: TGTGCCAGCAGCTTGGACATCGGGGGATTGGACCGCTATGGCTACACCTTC
abundance: NA
len: 17
v_gene: TRBV5-4
j_gene: TRBJ1-2
d_gene: NA

CDR3aa: CASSPDRGIYEQYF
CDR3nt: TGTGCCAGCAGCCCTGACAGGGGGATCTACGAGCAGTACTTC
abundance: NA
len: 14
v_gene: TRBV27
j_gene: TRBJ2-7
d_gene: TRBD1

CDR3aa: CASSSPGPLGANVLTF
CDR3nt: TGTGCCAGCAGTTCACCGGGACCTCTGGGGGCCAACGTCCTGACTTTC
abundance: NA
len: 16
v_gene: TRBV27
j_gene: TRBJ2-6
d_gene: NA

CDR3aa: CASSSSRANTEAFF
CDR3nt: TGTGCCAGCAGCTCCTCCAGGGCTAACACTGAAGCTTTCTTT
abundance: NA
len: 14
v_gene: TRBV7-9
j_gene: TRBJ1-1
d_gene: NA

CDR3aa: CASSEVAGGPADTQYF
CDR3nt: TGTGCCAGCAGTGAAGTAGCGGGAGGGCCGGCAGATACGCAGTATTTT
abundance: NA
len: 16
v_gene: TRBV6-1
j_gene: TRBJ2-3
d_gene: TRBD2

CDR3aa: CSVEGARREGLYNEQFF
CDR3nt: TGCAGCGTTGAGGGCGCTAGAAGGGAGGGCCTTTACAATGAGCAGTTCTTC
abundance: NA
len: 17
v_gene: TRBV29-1
j_gene: TRBJ2-1
d_gene: TRBD2

CDR3aa: CASSFHEQREAFF
CDR3nt: TGTGCCAGCAGTTTCCACGAACAACGGGAAGCTTTCTTT
abundance: NA
len: 13
v_gene: TRBV28
j_gene: TRBJ1-1
d_gene: NA

CDR3aa: CASSHGTAQETQYF
CDR3nt: TGTGCCAGCAGCCACGGGACAGCTCAAGAGACCCAGTACTTC
abundance: NA
len: 14
v_gene: TRBV5-6
j_gene: TRBJ2-5
d_gene: TRBD1

CDR3aa: CASSLNTEAFF
CDR3nt: TGTGCCAGCAGCCTTAACACTGAAGCTTTCTTT
abundance: few
len: 11
v_gene: TRBV5-4
j_gene: TRBJ1-1
d_gene: NA

CDR3aa: CASSVPSTGGYGYTF
CDR3nt: TGTGCCAGCAGCGTACCTTCGACAGGGGGCTATGGCTACACCTTC
abundance: once
len: 15
v_gene: TRBV9
j_gene: TRBJ1-2
d_gene: TRBD1

CDR3aa: CASRSGANVLTF
CDR3nt: TGTGCCAGCAGATCTGGGGCCAACGTCCTGACTTTC
abundance: NA
len: 12
v_gene: TRBV27
j_gene: TRBJ2-6
d_gene: NA

CDR3aa: CASSFSGATEAFF
CDR3nt: TGTGCCAGCAGTTTCTCGGGGGCCACTGAAGCTTTCTTT
abundance: NA
len: 13
v_gene: TRBV27
j_gene: TRBJ1-1
d_gene: NA

CDR3aa: CSVEDRSYGYTF
CDR3nt: TGCAGCGTCGAGGACCGGAGCTATGGCTACACCTTC
abundance: few
len: 12
v_gene: TRBV29-1
j_gene: TRBJ1-2
d_gene: NA

CDR3aa: CASSRGDLGTEAFF
CDR3nt: TGTGCCAGCAGCCGTGGGGATTTGGGCACTGAAGCTTTCTTT
abundance: NA
len: 14
v_gene: TRBV7-9
j_gene: TRBJ1-1
d_gene: NA

CDR3aa: CASSDTGTGGEVAQHF
CDR3nt: TGTGCCAGCAGCGATACCGGGACAGGGGGCGAAGTAGCCCAGCATTTT
abundance: once
len: 16
v_gene: TRBV7-8
j_gene: TRBJ1-5
d_gene: TRBD1

CDR3aa: CASMYTEAFF
CDR3nt: TGTGCCAGCATGTACACTGAAGCTTTCTTT
abundance: NA
len: 10
v_gene: TRBV6-1
j_gene: TRBJ1-1
d_gene: NA

CDR3aa: CASSSLTSGSYNEQFF
CDR3nt: TGTGCCAGCAGCTCACTTACTAGCGGATCCTACAATGAGCAGTTCTTC
abundance: once
len: 16
v_gene: TRBV11-2
j_gene: TRBJ2-1
d_gene: TRBD2

CDR3aa: CASSLVALAGDGYTF
CDR3nt: TGTGCCAGCAGCTTAGTGGCCCTCGCCGGGGATGGCTACACCTTC
abundance: NA
len: 15
v_gene: TRBV11-2
j_gene: TRBJ1-2
d_gene: NA

CDR3aa: CASSFGGSEQFF
CDR3nt: TGTGCCAGCAGCTTCGGAGGGAGTGAGCAGTTCTTC
abundance: once
len: 12
v_gene: TRBV5-4
j_gene: TRBJ2-1
d_gene: NA

CDR3aa: CASSLAAREGAGEQFF
CDR3nt: TGCGCCAGCAGCTTGGCAGCCCGGGAAGGAGCAGGTGAGCAGTTCTTC
abundance: NA
len: 16
v_gene: TRBV5-1
j_gene: TRBJ2-1
d_gene: NA

CDR3aa: CASSQPIWNIQYF
CDR3nt: TGTGCCAGCAGCCAACCTATCTGGAACATTCAGTACTTC
abundance: once
len: 13
v_gene: TRBV7-8
j_gene: TRBJ2-4
d_gene: NA

CDR3aa: CASSLVFHGELFF
CDR3nt: TGTGCCAGCAGCTTAGTCTTTCACGGGGAGCTGTTTTTT
abundance: NA
len: 13
v_gene: TRBV11-3
j_gene: TRBJ2-2
d_gene: NA

CDR3aa: CASSPGQGAYEQYF
CDR3nt: TGTGCCAGCAGCCCTGGACAGGGGGCCTACGAGCAGTACTTC
abundance: NA
len: 14
v_gene: TRBV5-5
j_gene: TRBJ2-7
d_gene: TRBD1

CDR3aa: CAWSGRGTYNEQFF
CDR3nt: TGTGCCTGGAGTGGCAGGGGGACCTACAATGAGCAGTTCTTC
abundance: NA
len: 14
v_gene: TRBV30
j_gene: TRBJ2-1
d_gene: TRBD1

CDR3aa: CASSDLDNYEQYF
CDR3nt: TGTGCCAGCAGTGATTTGGACAACTACGAGCAGTACTTC
abundance: NA
len: 13
v_gene: TRBV2
j_gene: TRBJ2-7
d_gene: NA